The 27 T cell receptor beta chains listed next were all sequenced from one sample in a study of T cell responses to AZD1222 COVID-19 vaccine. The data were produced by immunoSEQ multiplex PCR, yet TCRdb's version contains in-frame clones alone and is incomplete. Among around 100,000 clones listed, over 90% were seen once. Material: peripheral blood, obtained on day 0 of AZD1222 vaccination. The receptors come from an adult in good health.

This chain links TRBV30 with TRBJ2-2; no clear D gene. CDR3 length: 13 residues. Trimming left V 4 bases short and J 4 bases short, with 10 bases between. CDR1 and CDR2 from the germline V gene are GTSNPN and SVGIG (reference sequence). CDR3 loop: CAWNPSVTGELFF. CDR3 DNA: TGTGCCTGGAACCCCTCCGTCACCGGGGAGCTGTTTTTT.

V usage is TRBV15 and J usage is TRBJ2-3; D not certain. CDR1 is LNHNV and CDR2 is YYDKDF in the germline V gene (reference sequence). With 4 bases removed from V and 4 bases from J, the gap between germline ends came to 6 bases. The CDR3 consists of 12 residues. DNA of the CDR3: TGTGCCACCAGCAACGTAGCAGATACGCAGTATTTT. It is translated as CATSNVADTQYF.

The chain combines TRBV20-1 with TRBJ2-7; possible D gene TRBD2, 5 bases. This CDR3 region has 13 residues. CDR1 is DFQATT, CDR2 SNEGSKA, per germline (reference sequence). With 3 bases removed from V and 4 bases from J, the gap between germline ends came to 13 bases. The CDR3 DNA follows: TGCAGTGCTAGTCCCGACTACCCGTACGAGCAGTACTTC. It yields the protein CSASPDYPYEQYF.

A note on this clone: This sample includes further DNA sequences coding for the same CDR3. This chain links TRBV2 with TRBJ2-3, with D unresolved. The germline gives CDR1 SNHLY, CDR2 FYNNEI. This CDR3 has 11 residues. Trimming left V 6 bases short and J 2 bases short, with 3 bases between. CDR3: CASRYTDTQYF. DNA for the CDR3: TGTGCCAGCAGGTACACAGATACGCAGTATTTT.

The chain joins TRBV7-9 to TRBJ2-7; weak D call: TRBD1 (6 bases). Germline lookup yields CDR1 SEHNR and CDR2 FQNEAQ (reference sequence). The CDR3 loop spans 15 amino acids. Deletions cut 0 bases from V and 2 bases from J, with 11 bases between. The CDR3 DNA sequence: TGTGCCAGCAGCTTAGCGGCAGGGGACACCTACGAGCAGTACTTC. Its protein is CASSLAAGDTYEQYF.

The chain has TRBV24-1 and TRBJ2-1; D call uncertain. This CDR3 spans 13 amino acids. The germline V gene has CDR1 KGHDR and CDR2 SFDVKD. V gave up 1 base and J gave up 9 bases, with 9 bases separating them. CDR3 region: CATSDFAGAEQFF. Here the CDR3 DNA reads TGTGCCACCAGTGATTTTGCAGGCGCTGAGCAGTTCTTC.

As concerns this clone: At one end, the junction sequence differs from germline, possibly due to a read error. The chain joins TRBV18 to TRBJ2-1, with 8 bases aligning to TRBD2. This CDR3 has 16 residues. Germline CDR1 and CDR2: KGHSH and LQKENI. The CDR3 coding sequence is TGTGCCAGCTCCCCACTACAGAGCGGGAGTGGGGATGAGCAGTTCTTC. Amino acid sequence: CASSPLQSGSGDEQFF.

CDR3 nucleotides: TGTGCCTGGAGTTCCCTAAGGCGGGAAAAAGGTCTGGCTTTCTTT. Its translation is CAWSSLRREKGLAFF. The chain is built from TRBV30 and TRBJ1-1; D not certain. Germline CDR1 reads GTSNPN; CDR2 reads SVGIG (reference sequence). Deletions cut 2 bases from V and 11 bases from J, with 24 bases between. The CDR3 loop spans 15 amino acids.

This CDR3 is CASSPRDDHSPLHF. In DNA form, the CDR3 reads TGTGCCAGCAGCCCCCGGGACGATCACTCACCCCTCCACTTT. The V and J genes are TRBV7-2 and TRBJ1-6; TRBD1 might be the D (5 bases). V shed 5 bases and J shed 10 bases, with 15 bases lying between them. In germline, CDR1 is SGHTA, CDR2 FQGNSA. This CDR3 is 14 amino acids long.

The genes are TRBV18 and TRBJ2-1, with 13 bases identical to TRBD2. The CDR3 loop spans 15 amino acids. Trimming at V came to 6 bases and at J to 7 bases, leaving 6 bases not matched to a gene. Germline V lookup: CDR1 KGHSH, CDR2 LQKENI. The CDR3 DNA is TGTGCCAGCTCCGCCCCGGGACTAGCGGGAAATGAGCAGTTCTTC. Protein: CASSAPGLAGNEQFF.

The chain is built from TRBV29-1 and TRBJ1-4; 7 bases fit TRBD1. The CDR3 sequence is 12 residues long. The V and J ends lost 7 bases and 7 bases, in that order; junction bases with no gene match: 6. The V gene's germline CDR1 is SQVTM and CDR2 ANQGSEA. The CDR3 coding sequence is TGCAGCGCCTCAGGGGGAAGTGAAAAACTGTTTTTT. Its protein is CSASGGSEKLFF.

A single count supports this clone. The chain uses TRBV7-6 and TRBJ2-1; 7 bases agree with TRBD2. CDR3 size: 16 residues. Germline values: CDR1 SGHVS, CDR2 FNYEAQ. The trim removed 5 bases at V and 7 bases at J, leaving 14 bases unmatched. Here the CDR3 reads CASSPFGRELGNEQFF. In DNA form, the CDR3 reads TGTGCCAGCAGCCCATTCGGGCGGGAGCTTGGGAATGAGCAGTTCTTC.

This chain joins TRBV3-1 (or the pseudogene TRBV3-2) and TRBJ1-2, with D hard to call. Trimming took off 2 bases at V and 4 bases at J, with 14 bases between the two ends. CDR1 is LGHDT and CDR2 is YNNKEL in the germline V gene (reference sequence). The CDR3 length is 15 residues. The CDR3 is CASSQTQLSAYGYTF. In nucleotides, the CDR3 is TGTGCCAGCAGCCAAACGCAGCTCTCCGCCTATGGCTACACCTTC.

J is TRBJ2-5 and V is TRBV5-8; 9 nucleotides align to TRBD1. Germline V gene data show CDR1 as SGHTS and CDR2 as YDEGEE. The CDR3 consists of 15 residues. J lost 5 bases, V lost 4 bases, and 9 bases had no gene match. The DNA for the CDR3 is TGTGCCAGCAGCAGAGAGGGACAGGGAGGGGAGACCCAGTACTTC. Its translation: CASSREGQGGETQYF. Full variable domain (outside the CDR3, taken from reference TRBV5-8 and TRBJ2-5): EAGVTQSPTHLIKTRGQQATLRCSPISGHTSVYWYQQALGLGLQFLLWYDEGEERNRGNFPPRFSGRQFPNYSSELNVNALELEDSALYLCASSREGQGGETQYFGPGTRLLVL.

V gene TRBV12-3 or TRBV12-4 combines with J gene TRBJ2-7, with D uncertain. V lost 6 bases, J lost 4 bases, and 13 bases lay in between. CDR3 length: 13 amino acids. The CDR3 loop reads CASSPKMPYEQYF. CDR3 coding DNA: TGTGCCAGCAGCCCCAAGATGCCGTACGAGCAGTACTTC.

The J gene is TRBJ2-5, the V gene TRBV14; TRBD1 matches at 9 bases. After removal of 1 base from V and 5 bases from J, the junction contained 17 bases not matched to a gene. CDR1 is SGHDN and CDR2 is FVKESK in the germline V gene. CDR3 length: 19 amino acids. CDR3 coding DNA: TGTGCCAGCAGCCAAGTTTCCCGGGATGGGGACAGGGTGCGGGAGACCCAGTACTTC. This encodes CASSQVSRDGDRVRETQYF.

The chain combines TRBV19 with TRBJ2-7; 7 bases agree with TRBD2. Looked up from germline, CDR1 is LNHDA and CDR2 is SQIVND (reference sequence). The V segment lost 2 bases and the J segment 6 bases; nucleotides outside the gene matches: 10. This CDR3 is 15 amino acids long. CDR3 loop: CASSILGGRTGEQYF. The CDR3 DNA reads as TGTGCCAGTAGTATATTGGGCGGGAGAACTGGCGAGCAGTACTTC. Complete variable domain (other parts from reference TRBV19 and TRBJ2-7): DGGITQSPKYLFRKEGQNVTLSCEQNLNHDAMYWYRQDPGQGLRLIYYSQIVNDFQKGDIAEGYSVSREKKESFPLTVTSAQKNPTAFYLCASSILGGRTGEQYFGPGTRLTVT.

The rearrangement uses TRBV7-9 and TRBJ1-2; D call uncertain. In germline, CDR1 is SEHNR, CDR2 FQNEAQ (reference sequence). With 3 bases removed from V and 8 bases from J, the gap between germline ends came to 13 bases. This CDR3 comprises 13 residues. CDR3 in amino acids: CASSFGSRNGYTF. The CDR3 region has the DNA TGTGCCAGCAGCTTCGGGAGTCGGAACGGCTACACCTTC.

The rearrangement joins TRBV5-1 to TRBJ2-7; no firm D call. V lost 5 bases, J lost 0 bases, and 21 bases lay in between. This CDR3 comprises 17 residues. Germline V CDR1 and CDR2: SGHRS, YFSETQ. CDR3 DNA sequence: TGCGCCAGCAGTTTGACACCCCCCCAGGAATTCTCCTACGAGCAGTACTTC. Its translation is CASSLTPPQEFSYEQYF. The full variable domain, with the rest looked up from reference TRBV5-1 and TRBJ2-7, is KAGVTQTPRYLIKTRGQQVTLSCSPISGHRSVSWYQQTPGQGLQFLFEYFSETQRNKGNFPGRFSGRQFSNSRSEMNVSTLELGDSALYLCASSLTPPQEFSYEQYFGPGTRLTVT.

The CDR3 region is CASSLRTSGSYEQYF. DNA for the CDR3: TGCGCCAGCAGCCTCCGGACTAGCGGCTCCTACGAGCAGTACTTC. V gene TRBV5-1 combines with J gene TRBJ2-7; 10 bases match TRBD2. Germline V lookup: CDR1 SGHRS, CDR2 YFSETQ. CDR3 length: 15 residues. V shed 4 bases and J 0 bases; nucleotides not matched to a gene: 4. Full variable domain (remainder filled in from reference TRBV5-1 and TRBJ2-7): KAGVTQTPRYLIKTRGQQVTLSCSPISGHRSVSWYQQTPGQGLQFLFEYFSETQRNKGNFPGRFSGRQFSNSRSEMNVSTLELGDSALYLCASSLRTSGSYEQYFGPGTRLTVT.

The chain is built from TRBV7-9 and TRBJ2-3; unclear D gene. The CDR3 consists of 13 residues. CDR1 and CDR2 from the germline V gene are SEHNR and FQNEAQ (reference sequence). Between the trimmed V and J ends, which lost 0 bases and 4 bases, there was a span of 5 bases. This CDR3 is CASSLASADTQYF. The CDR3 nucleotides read TGTGCCAGCAGCTTAGCTTCGGCAGATACGCAGTATTTT. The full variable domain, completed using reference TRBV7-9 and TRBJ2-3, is DTGVSQNPRHKITKRGQNVTFRCDPISEHNRLYWYRQTLGQGPEFLTYFQNEAQLEKSRLLSDRFSAERPKGSFSTLEIQRTEQGDSAMYLCASSLASADTQYFGPGTRLTVL.

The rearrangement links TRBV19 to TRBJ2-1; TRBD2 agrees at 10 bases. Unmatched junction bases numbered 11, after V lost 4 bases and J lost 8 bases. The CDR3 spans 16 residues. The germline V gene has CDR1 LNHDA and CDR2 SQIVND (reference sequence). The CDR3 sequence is CASSTLAGVLGDEQFF. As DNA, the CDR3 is TGTGCCAGTAGTACTCTAGCGGGAGTACTAGGAGATGAGCAGTTCTTC. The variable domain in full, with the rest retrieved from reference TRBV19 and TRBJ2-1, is DGGITQSPKYLFRKEGQNVTLSCEQNLNHDAMYWYRQDPGQGLRLIYYSQIVNDFQKGDIAEGYSVSREKKESFPLTVTSAQKNPTAFYLCASSTLAGVLGDEQFFGPGTRLTVL.

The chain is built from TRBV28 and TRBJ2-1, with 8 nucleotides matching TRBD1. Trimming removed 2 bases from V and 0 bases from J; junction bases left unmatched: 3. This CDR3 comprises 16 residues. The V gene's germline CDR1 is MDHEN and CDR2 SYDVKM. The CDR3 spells CASSLGTGGSYNEQFF. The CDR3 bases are TGTGCCAGCAGTTTAGGTACAGGGGGCTCCTACAATGAGCAGTTCTTC.

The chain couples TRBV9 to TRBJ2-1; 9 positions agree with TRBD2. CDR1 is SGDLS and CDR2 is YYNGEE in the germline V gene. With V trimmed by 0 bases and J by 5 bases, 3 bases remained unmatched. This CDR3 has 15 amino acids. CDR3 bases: TGTGCCAGCAGCGTAGGACTAGCGGCCAACAATGAGCAGTTCTTC. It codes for CASSVGLAANNEQFF.

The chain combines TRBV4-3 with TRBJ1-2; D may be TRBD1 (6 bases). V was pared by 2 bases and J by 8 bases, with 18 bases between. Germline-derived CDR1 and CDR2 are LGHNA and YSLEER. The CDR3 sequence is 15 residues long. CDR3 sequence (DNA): TGCGCCAGCAGCCAAACCGGGGGCGGCATGCGAGGCTACACCTTC. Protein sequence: CASSQTGGGMRGYTF.

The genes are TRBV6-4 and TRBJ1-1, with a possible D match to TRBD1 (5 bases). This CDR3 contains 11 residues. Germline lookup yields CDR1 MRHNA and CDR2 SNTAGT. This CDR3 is CDYRTPAEAFF. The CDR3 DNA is TGTGACTACAGGACCCCAGCCGAAGCTTTCTTT.

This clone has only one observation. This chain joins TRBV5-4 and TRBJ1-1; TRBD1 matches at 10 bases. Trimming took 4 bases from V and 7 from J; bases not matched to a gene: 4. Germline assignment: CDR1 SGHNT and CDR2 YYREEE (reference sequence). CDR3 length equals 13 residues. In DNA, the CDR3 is TGTGCCAGCAGCCGACAGGGGGCTGGTGAAGCTTTCTTT. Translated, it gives CASSRQGAGEAFF.